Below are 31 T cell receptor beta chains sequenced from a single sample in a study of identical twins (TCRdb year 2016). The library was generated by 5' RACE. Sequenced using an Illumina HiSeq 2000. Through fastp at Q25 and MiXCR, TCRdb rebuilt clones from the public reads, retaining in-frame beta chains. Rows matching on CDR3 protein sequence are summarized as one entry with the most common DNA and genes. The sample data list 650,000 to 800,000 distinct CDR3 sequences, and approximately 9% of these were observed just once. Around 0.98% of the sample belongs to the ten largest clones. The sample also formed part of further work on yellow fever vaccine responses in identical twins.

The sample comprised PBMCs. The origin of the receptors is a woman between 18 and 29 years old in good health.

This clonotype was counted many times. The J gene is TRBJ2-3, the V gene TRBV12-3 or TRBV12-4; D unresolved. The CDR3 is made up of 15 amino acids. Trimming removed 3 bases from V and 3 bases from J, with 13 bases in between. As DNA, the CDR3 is TGTGCCAGCAGTTTTGGAAAGGGATCGACAGATACGCAGTATTTT. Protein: CASSFGKGSTDTQYF.

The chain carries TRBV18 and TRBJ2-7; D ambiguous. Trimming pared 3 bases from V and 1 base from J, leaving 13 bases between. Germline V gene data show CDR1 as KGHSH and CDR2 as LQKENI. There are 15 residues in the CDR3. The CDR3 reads CASSPDSQVSYEQYF. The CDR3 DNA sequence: TGTGCCAGCTCACCCGACTCACAAGTTTCCTACGAGCAGTACTTC.

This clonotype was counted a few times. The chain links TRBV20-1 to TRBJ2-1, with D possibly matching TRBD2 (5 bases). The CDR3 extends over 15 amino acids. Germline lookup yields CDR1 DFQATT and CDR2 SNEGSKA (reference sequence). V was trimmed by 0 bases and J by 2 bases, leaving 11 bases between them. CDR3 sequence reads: CSARDRRTPYNEQFF. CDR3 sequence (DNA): TGCAGTGCTAGAGATCGGAGGACCCCCTACAATGAGCAGTTCTTC.

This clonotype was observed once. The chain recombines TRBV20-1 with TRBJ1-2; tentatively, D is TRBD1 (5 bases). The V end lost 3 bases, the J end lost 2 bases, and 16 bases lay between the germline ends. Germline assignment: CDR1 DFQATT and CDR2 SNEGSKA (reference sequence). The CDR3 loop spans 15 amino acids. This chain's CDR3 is CSASLPGLTNYGYTF. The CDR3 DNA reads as TGCAGTGCTAGTCTACCGGGACTTACCAACTATGGCTACACCTTC.

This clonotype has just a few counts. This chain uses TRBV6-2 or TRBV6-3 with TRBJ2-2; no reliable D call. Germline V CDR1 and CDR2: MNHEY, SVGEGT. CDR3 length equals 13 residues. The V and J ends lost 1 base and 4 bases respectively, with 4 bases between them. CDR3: CASSYWGTGELFF. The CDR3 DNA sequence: TGTGCCAGCAGTTACTGGGGCACCGGGGAGCTGTTTTTT.

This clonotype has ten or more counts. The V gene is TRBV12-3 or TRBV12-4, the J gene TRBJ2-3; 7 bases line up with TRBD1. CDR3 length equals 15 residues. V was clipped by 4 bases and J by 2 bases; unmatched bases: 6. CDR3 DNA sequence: TGTGCCAGCAGTTCGCTGGACAGGTACACAGATACGCAGTATTTT. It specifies CASSSLDRYTDTQYF.

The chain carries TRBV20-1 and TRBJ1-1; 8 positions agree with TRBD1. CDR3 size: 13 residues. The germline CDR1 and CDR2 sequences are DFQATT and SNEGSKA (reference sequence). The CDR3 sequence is CSAVGQGNTEAFF. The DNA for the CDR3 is TGCAGCGCCGTCGGACAGGGGAACACTGAAGCTTTCTTT.

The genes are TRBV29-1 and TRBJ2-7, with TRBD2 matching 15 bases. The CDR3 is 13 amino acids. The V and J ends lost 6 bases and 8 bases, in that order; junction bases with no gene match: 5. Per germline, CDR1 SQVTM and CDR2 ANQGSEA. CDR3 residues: CSVPGTSGRKQYF. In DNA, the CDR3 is TGCAGCGTCCCCGGGACTAGCGGGAGGAAGCAGTACTTC.

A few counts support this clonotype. CDR3 loop: CASSLRTSMADTQYF. The CDR3 DNA follows: TGCGCCAGCAGCTTGAGGACTAGCATGGCAGATACGCAGTATTTT. This rearrangement joins TRBV5-1 to TRBJ2-3; 8 bases agree with TRBD2. J lost 4 bases, V lost 1 base, and 5 bases had no gene match. Germline CDR1 SGHRS, CDR2 YFSETQ. This CDR3 comprises 15 residues.

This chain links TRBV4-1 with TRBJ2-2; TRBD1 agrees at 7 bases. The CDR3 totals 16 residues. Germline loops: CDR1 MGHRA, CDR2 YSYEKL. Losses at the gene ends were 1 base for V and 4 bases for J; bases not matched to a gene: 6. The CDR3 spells CASSQVEGAVTGELFF. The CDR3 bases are TGCGCCAGCAGCCAAGTCGAGGGGGCGGTCACCGGGGAGCTGTTTTTT.

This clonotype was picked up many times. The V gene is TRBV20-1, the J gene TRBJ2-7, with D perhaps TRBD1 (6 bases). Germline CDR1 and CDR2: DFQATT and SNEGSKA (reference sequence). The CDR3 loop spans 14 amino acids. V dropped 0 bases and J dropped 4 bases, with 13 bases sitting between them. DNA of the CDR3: TGCAGTGCTAGAGATCAGACAGGAACGTACGAGCAGTACTTC. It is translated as CSARDQTGTYEQYF.

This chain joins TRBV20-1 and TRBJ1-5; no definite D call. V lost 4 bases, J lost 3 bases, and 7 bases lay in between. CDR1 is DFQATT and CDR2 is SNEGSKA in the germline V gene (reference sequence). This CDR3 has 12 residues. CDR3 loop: CSAMPINQPQHF. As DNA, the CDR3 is TGCAGTGCTATGCCCATCAATCAGCCCCAGCATTTT.

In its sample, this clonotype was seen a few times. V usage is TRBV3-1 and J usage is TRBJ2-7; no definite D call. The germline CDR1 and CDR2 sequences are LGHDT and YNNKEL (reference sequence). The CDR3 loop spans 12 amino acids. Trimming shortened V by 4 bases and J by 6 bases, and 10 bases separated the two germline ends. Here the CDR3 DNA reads TGTGCCAGCAGCCCCGGGCGCCTCGAGCAGTACTTC. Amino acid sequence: CASSPGRLEQYF.

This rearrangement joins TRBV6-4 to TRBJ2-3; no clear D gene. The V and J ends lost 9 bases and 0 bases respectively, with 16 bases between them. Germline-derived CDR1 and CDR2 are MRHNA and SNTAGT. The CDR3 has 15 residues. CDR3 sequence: CARVRGSPSTDTQYF. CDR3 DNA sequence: TGTGCCAGGGTTCGCGGATCCCCTAGCACAGATACGCAGTATTTT.

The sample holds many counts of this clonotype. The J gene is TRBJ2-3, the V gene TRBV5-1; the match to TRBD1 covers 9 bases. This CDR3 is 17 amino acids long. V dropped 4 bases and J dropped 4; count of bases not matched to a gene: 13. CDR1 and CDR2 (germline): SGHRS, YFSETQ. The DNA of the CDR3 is TGCGCCAGCAGCCGCCCGAAGGCCGGGACAGGGCCAGATACGCAGTATTTT. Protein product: CASSRPKAGTGPDTQYF.

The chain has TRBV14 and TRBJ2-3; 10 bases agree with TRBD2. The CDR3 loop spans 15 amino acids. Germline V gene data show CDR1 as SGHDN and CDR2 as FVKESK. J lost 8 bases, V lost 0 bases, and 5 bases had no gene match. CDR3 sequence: CASSQDQLAGVTQYF. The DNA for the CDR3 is TGTGCCAGCAGCCAAGATCAGCTAGCGGGAGTTACGCAGTATTTT.

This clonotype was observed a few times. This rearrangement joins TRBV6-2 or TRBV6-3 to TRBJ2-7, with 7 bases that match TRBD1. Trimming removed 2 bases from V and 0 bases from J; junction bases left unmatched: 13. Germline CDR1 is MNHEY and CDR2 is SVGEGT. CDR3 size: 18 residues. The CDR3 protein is CASSYLHPGQSNSYEQYF. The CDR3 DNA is TGTGCCAGCAGTTACCTCCACCCGGGACAGTCTAACTCCTACGAGCAGTACTTC.

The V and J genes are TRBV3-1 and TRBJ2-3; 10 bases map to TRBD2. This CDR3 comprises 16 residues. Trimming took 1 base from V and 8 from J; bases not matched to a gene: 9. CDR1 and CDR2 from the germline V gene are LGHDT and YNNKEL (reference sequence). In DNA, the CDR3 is TGTGCCAGCAGCCAAGCAGCCCCTAGCGGGGGTGGTACGCAGTATTTT. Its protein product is CASSQAAPSGGGTQYF.

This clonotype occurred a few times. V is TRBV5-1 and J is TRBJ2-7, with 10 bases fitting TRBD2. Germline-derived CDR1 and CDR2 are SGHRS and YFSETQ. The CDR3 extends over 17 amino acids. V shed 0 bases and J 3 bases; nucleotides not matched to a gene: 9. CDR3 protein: CASSLGPRTSGVYEQYF. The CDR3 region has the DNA TGCGCCAGCAGCTTGGGGCCCCGAACTAGCGGGGTCTACGAGCAGTACTTC. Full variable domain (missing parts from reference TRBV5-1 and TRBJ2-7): KAGVTQTPRYLIKTRGQQVTLSCSPISGHRSVSWYQQTPGQGLQFLFEYFSETQRNKGNFPGRFSGRQFSNSRSEMNVSTLELGDSALYLCASSLGPRTSGVYEQYFGPGTRLTVT.

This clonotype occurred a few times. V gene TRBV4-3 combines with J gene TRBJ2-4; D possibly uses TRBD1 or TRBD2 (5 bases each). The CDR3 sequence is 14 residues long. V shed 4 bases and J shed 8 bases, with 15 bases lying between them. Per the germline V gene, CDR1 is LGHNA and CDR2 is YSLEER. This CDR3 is CASSLRVGVDIQYF. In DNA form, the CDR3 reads TGCGCCAGCAGCCTCCGAGTGGGGGTAGACATTCAGTACTTC.

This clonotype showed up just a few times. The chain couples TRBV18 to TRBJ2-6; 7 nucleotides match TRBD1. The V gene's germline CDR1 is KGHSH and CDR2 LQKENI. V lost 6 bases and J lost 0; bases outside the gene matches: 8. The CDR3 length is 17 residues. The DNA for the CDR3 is TGTGCCAGCTCTCGACCGGGACAGCCCTCTGGGGCCAACGTCCTGACTTTC. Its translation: CASSRPGQPSGANVLTF.

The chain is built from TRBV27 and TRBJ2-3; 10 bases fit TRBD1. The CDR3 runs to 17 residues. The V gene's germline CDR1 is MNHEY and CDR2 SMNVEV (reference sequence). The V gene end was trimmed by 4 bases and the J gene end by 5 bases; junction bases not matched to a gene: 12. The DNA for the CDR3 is TGTGCCAGCAGTTGGATAAAGACAGGGGGCGCGGTAGATACGCAGTATTTT. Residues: CASSWIKTGGAVDTQYF.

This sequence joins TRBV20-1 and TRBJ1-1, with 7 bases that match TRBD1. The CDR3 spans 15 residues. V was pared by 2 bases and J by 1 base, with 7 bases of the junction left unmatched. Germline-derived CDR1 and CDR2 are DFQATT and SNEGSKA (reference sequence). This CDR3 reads CSARSRGPWNTEAFF. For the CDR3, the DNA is TGCAGTGCTAGATCAAGGGGGCCATGGAACACTGAAGCTTTCTTT.

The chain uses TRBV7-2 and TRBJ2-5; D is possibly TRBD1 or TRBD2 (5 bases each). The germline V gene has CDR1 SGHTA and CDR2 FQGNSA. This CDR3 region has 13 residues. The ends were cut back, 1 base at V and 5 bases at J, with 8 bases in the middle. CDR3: CASSLVRDETQYF. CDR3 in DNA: TGTGCCAGCAGCTTAGTCAGGGACGAGACCCAGTACTTC.

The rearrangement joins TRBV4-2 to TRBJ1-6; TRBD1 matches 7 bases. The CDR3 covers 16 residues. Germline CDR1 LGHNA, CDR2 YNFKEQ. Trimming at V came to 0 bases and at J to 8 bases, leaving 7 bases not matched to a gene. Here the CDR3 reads CASSQDEGAQHSPLHF. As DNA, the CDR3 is TGTGCCAGCAGCCAAGATGAGGGGGCCCAACATTCACCCCTCCACTTT.

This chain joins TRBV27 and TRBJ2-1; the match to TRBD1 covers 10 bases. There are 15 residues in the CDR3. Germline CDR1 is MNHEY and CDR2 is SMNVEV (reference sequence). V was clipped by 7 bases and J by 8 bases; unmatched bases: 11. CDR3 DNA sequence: TGTGCCAGCATTTCTCCCGGGACAGGGGACCATGAGCAGTTCTTC. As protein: CASISPGTGDHEQFF.

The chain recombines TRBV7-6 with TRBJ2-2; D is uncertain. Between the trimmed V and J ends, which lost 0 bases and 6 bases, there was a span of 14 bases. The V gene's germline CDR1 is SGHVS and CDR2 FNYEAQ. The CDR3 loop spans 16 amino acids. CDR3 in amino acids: CASSLAHFRVAGELFF. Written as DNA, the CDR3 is TGTGCCAGCAGCTTAGCGCATTTTCGGGTTGCCGGGGAGCTGTTTTTT.

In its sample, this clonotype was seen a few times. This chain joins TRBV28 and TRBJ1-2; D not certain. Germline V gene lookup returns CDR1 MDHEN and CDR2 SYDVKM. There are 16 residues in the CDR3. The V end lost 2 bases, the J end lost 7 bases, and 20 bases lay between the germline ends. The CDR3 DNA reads TGTGCCAGCAGTTTAGCCCCACCCGGCTCAGGAGGTGGCTACACCTTC. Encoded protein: CASSLAPPGSGGGYTF.

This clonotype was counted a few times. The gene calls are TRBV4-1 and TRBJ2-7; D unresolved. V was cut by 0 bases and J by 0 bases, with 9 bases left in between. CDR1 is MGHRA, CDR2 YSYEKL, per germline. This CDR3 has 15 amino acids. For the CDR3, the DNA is TGCGCCAGCAGCCAAGATCTGCCTAGCTCCTACGAGCAGTACTTC. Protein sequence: CASSQDLPSSYEQYF.

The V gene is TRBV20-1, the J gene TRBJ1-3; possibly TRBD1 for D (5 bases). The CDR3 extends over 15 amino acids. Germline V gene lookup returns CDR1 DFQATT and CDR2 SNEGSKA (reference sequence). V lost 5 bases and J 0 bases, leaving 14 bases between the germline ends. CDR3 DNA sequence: TGCAGTGCTGGGGACGCTACCTACTCTGGAAACACCATATATTTT. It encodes CSAGDATYSGNTIYF.

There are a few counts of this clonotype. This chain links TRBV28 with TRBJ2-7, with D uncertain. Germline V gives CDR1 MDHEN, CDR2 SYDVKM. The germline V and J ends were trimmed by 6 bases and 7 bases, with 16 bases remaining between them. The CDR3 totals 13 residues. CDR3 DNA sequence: TGTGCCAGCAGAAGGCGAGAATTGGGGGAGCAGTACTTC. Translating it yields CASRRRELGEQYF.